This paragraph covers one T cell receptor beta chain sequence. Its target is unknown. This sample stems from a study of a mutant IDH1 vaccine in newly diagnosed glioma. Stated time point: week 35, safety follow-up. In the vaccine, a single dose held 300 ug of the mutant IDH1 20-mer peptide, along with topical imiquimod. Germline V gene data show CDR1 as SNHLY and CDR2 as FYNNEI. The CDR3 sequence is 13 residues long. V was shortened by 5 bases and J by 5 bases, with 10 bases between the two germline ends. Data came from immunoSEQ multiplex PCR; TCRdb stores just in-frame clones and leaves some out. Of tens of thousands of clones listed, 76% were seen once; the top ten hold 10% to 15%.

The source material was PBMCs, sampled from a glioma patient whose treatment included an IDH1 peptide vaccine. This TCR derives from a man aged 40-55 years with glioma. The chain carries TRBV2 and TRBJ1-5; TRBD1 might be the D (6 bases). Here the CDR3 reads CASSTGSHQPQHF. In DNA, the CDR3 is TGTGCCAGCAGTACAGGGAGCCATCAGCCCCAGCATTTT.